These 27 T cell receptor beta chains came from one sample sequenced in a study of cytomegalovirus exposure and HLA in healthy donors. The PCR was carried out with 60 Vbeta primers and 13 Jbeta primers. Clones were read by immunoSEQ multiplex PCR, and TCRdb kept only the in-frame ones, dropping some. The sample has 150,000 to 200,000 clones; about 83% are singletons. Sequenced input: PBMCs. Every receptor here comes from a man in his forties in good health and CMV-seropositive.

V is TRBV29-1 and J is TRBJ1-5; D gene ambiguous. Deletions cut 6 bases from V and 0 bases from J, with 6 bases between. This CDR3 contains 12 residues. CDR1 is SQVTM, CDR2 ANQGSEA, per germline. Written as DNA, the CDR3 is TGCAGCGTCCTTGTTAGCAATCAGCCCCAGCATTTT. This codes for CSVLVSNQPQHF.

The V and J genes are TRBV6-1 and TRBJ2-7; D ambiguous. Germline CDR1 and CDR2: MNHNS and SASEGT. V was trimmed by 2 bases and J by 1 base, leaving 6 bases between them. The CDR3 loop spans 13 amino acids. In nucleotides, the CDR3 is TGTGCCAGCAGTGAACATACTTCCTACGAGCAGTACTTC. Protein sequence: CASSEHTSYEQYF.

J is TRBJ2-2 and V is TRBV5-1, with TRBD2 matching 12 bases. In germline, CDR1 is SGHRS, CDR2 YFSETQ. The CDR3 loop spans 15 amino acids. V gave up 7 bases and J gave up 6 bases; unmatched junction bases: 7. DNA for the CDR3: TGCGCCAGCGCCCGACTAGCGGGAGAGGCCGGGGAGCTGTTTTTT. The encoded protein is CASARLAGEAGELFF.

The V and J genes are TRBV30 and TRBJ1-1; tentative D call: TRBD1 (6 bases). Germline CDR1 and CDR2: GTSNPN and SVGIG (reference sequence). Deletions cut 2 bases from V and 6 bases from J, with 13 bases between. This CDR3 has 13 amino acids. Written as DNA, the CDR3 is TGTGCCTGGAGTCAAACAGGGCTTTCTGAAGCTTTCTTT. Translated, it gives CAWSQTGLSEAFF.

The chain has TRBV9 and TRBJ2-3, with 9 bases identical to TRBD1. Germline assignment: CDR1 SGDLS and CDR2 YYNGEE. Losses at the gene ends were 3 bases for V and 5 bases for J; bases not matched to a gene: 7. This CDR3 region has 15 residues. The CDR3 here is CASSASGTGRDTQYF. As DNA, the CDR3 is TGTGCCAGCAGCGCATCCGGGACAGGGAGAGATACGCAGTATTTT.

For this clone: Other DNA sequences from this sample encode an identical CDR3 as well. In DNA form, the CDR3 reads TGCGCCAGCAGCTTGGTAGCGGGAGGGTTGGAGACCCAGTACTTC. It specifies CASSLVAGGLETQYF. The chain carries TRBV5-1 and TRBJ2-5; TRBD2 aligns across 11 bases. CDR1 and CDR2 (germline): SGHRS, YFSETQ. Trimming at V came to 0 bases and at J to 5 bases, leaving 3 bases not matched to a gene. This CDR3 spans 15 amino acids. Variable domain in full (rest from reference TRBV5-1 and TRBJ2-5): KAGVTQTPRYLIKTRGQQVTLSCSPISGHRSVSWYQQTPGQGLQFLFEYFSETQRNKGNFPGRFSGRQFSNSRSEMNVSTLELGDSALYLCASSLVAGGLETQYFGPGTRLLVL.

The chain joins TRBV29-1 to TRBJ2-2; D possibly corresponds to TRBD1 (5 bases). The V end was cut by 4 bases, the J end by 0 bases, with 9 bases between. Germline loops: CDR1 SQVTM, CDR2 ANQGSEA. The length of the CDR3 is 14 residues. The chain's CDR3 is CSVVGRANTGELFF. As DNA, the CDR3 is TGCAGCGTTGTTGGCAGGGCGAACACCGGGGAGCTGTTTTTT.

The J gene is TRBJ1-1, the V gene TRBV7-3; 8 bases match TRBD1. CDR1 is SGHTA and CDR2 is FQGTGA in the germline V gene. The CDR3 consists of 14 residues. J lost 4 bases, V lost 5 bases, and 6 bases had no gene match. DNA of the CDR3: TGTGCCAGCAGCCAACAGGGGGGTACCACTGAAGCTTTCTTT. Its translation is CASSQQGGTTEAFF.

The table lists this clone with a few counts. This sequence joins TRBV7-9 and TRBJ1-6; a possible D gene is TRBD1 (6 bases). Germline V gives CDR1 SEHNR, CDR2 FQNEAQ (reference sequence). V was shortened by 5 bases and J by 4 bases, with 15 bases between the two germline ends. The CDR3 has 16 amino acids. In DNA form, the CDR3 reads TGTGCCAGCAGCGCGTTTCAGGGGATTTATAATTCACCCCTCCACTTT. This codes for CASSAFQGIYNSPLHF.

V and J are TRBV29-1 and TRBJ2-1; 9 bases are shared with TRBD2. Germline CDR1 SQVTM, CDR2 ANQGSEA. The CDR3 has 13 amino acids. V gave up 4 bases and J gave up 6 bases; unmatched junction bases: 4. CDR3 protein: CSVVSGRINEQFF. DNA for the CDR3: TGCAGCGTTGTTAGCGGGAGAATCAATGAGCAGTTCTTC.

The chain recombines TRBV15 with TRBJ1-5; D gene unclear. The CDR3 spans 13 residues. V was shortened by 0 bases and J by 6 bases, with 6 bases between the two germline ends. Germline CDR1 LNHNV, CDR2 YYDKDF (reference sequence). The CDR3 region is CATSRDLPQPQHF. The CDR3 DNA follows: TGTGCCACCAGCAGAGATCTCCCTCAGCCCCAGCATTTT. The full variable domain, completed using reference TRBV15 and TRBJ1-5, is DAMVIQNPRYQVTQFGKPVTLSCSQTLNHNVMYWYQQKSSQAPKLLFHYYDKDFNNEADTPDNFQSRRPNTSFCFLDIRSPGLGDTAMYLCATSRDLPQPQHFGDGTRLSIL.

This rearrangement joins TRBV7-9 to TRBJ1-4; weak D call: TRBD1 (6 bases). This CDR3 is built from 15 residues. V shed 5 bases and J shed 4 bases, with 14 bases lying between them. Germline V gives CDR1 SEHNR, CDR2 FQNEAQ (reference sequence). The CDR3: CASSERAGVNEKLFF. As DNA, the CDR3 is TGTGCCAGCAGCGAAAGGGCAGGGGTTAATGAAAAACTGTTTTTT. Using reference TRBV7-9 and TRBJ1-4 for the parts outside the CDR3, the full variable domain is DTGVSQNPRHKITKRGQNVTFRCDPISEHNRLYWYRQTLGQGPEFLTYFQNEAQLEKSRLLSDRFSAERPKGSFSTLEIQRTEQGDSAMYLCASSERAGVNEKLFFGSGTQLSVL.

CDR3 in amino acids: CASSRRGPQFF. In DNA form, the CDR3 reads TGTGCCAGCAGCCGCCGAGGCCCGCAGTTCTTC. The chain recombines TRBV7-2 with TRBJ2-1; D not resolved. Germline V gives CDR1 SGHTA, CDR2 FQGNSA. Trimming left V 5 bases short and J 12 bases short, with 11 bases between. This CDR3 has 11 residues.

The chain employs TRBV4-3 and TRBJ1-6; D is undetermined. The CDR3 sequence is 16 residues long. V lost 4 bases, J lost 7 bases, and 17 bases lay in between. Germline lookup yields CDR1 LGHNA and CDR2 YSLEER. CDR3 protein: CASSPRSGRENSPLHF. The CDR3 DNA reads as TGCGCCAGCAGCCCCCGTTCGGGGAGGGAAAATTCACCCCTCCACTTT.

The CDR3 loop reads CASSERIPDSAGGGEQFF. The DNA of the CDR3 is TGTGCCAGCAGTGAAAGGATCCCCGACTCAGCGGGAGGCGGTGAGCAGTTCTTC. The chain is built from TRBV6-1 and TRBJ2-1; 9 nucleotides agree with TRBD2. The CDR3 is made up of 18 amino acids. Trimming took 2 bases from V and 9 from J; bases not matched to a gene: 17. CDR1 is MNHNS, CDR2 SASEGT, per germline.

V gene TRBV30 combines with J gene TRBJ1-5; possibly TRBD1 for D (5 bases). The germline gives CDR1 GTSNPN, CDR2 SVGIG (reference sequence). V gave up 5 bases and J gave up 7 bases, with 27 bases separating them. This CDR3 comprises 17 residues. CDR3 sequence reads: CAWYSAALDRMGQPQHF. In DNA, the CDR3 is TGTGCCTGGTATAGTGCGGCTTTAGACAGAATGGGCCAGCCCCAGCATTTT.

CDR3 DNA: TGTGCCAGCAGTTACTCGTGGGCAGGGGATGAAAAACTGTTTTTT. Encoded protein: CASSYSWAGDEKLFF. The V gene is TRBV6-5, the J gene TRBJ1-4, with D possibly matching TRBD1 (6 bases). This CDR3 has 15 residues. With 0 bases removed from V and 6 bases from J, the gap between germline ends came to 11 bases. Germline V lookup: CDR1 MNHEY, CDR2 SVGAGI.

The CDR3 bases are TGTGCCAGCAGCTTAAAGGGGTCACTTGGCTACACCTTC. Its translation: CASSLKGSLGYTF. The chain uses TRBV7-2 and TRBJ1-2; TRBD1 might be the D (5 bases). V lost 2 bases and J lost 7, with 11 bases in between. The CDR3 is 13 residues long. Germline loops: CDR1 SGHTA, CDR2 FQGNSA.

The chain couples TRBV6-5 to TRBJ2-1; 9 positions agree with TRBD1. In germline, CDR1 is MNHEY, CDR2 SVGAGI. The V segment lost 6 bases and the J segment 7 bases; nucleotides outside the gene matches: 10. CDR3 length equals 15 residues. DNA for the CDR3: TGTGCCAGCAGAAAACAGGGGGCTCGTGGAAATGAGCAGTTCTTC. Its translation: CASRKQGARGNEQFF.

This chain joins TRBV5-1 and TRBJ1-1, with D perhaps matching TRBD1 (6 bases). Trimming left V 2 bases short and J 5 bases short, with 10 bases between. Per the germline V gene, CDR1 is SGHRS and CDR2 is YFSETQ. CDR3 length: 13 amino acids. The CDR3 DNA reads as TGCGCCAGCAGCTTTACAGGGAAGACTGAAGCTTTCTTT. This sequence encodes CASSFTGKTEAFF.

This chain connects TRBV6-1 to TRBJ1-5; TRBD1 is a possible D gene (5 bases). Germline V CDR1 and CDR2: MNHNS, SASEGT. The CDR3 covers 15 residues. V was pared by 4 bases and J by 1 base, with 11 bases between. CDR3 bases: TGTGCCAGCAGTGGACAGCCCGGGAGCAATCAGCCCCAGCATTTT. Its protein is CASSGQPGSNQPQHF.

This chain links TRBV6-5 with TRBJ1-5; 9 bases align to TRBD1. The CDR3 is 15 amino acids. Trimming cost V 8 bases and J 3 bases; bases outside gene matches: 8. Germline V gene sequence: CDR1 MNHEY, CDR2 SVGAGI. Here the CDR3 DNA reads TGTGCCAGCGGCTCGCGGACAGGGGACAATCAGCCCCAGCATTTT. Protein: CASGSRTGDNQPQHF.

The V call is TRBV27, the J call TRBJ2-7; 7 nucleotides agree with TRBD2. The V gene end was trimmed by 1 base and the J gene end by 6 bases; junction bases not matched to a gene: 18. CDR3 length: 18 residues. CDR1 MNHEY and CDR2 SMNVEV come from the germline V gene (reference sequence). CDR3 nucleotide sequence: TGTGCCAGCAGTTTATTTCCCCCGGGAGGTACCACGCGCTTCGAGCAGTACTTC. This codes for CASSLFPPGGTTRFEQYF.

This sequence joins TRBV5-1 and TRBJ1-2, with D possibly TRBD1 on 5 matching bases. Germline CDR1 reads SGHRS; CDR2 reads YFSETQ. Trimming left V 5 bases short and J 1 base short, with 9 bases between. The CDR3 length is 13 residues. The CDR3 sequence is CASRETVNYGYTF. As DNA, the CDR3 is TGCGCCAGCAGAGAGACAGTTAACTATGGCTACACCTTC.

Only a few counts were recorded for this clone. V is TRBV6-1 and J is TRBJ2-7; a weak D match, TRBD2 (6 bases). V lost 5 bases, J lost 5 bases, and 16 bases lay in between. Looked up from germline, CDR1 is MNHNS and CDR2 is SASEGT. The CDR3 length is 14 residues. CDR3 DNA sequence: TGTGCCAGCAGTTTAAGCAGCGGGTCGGACGAGCAGTACTTC. Translated: CASSLSSGSDEQYF.

The chain joins TRBV30 to TRBJ1-2; TRBD1 matches 9 bases. Germline CDR1 GTSNPN, CDR2 SVGIG (reference sequence). The CDR3 is made up of 13 amino acids. The V gene end was trimmed by 3 bases and the J gene end by 10 bases; junction bases not matched to a gene: 9. The CDR3 region has the DNA TGTGCCTGGAGCCCCGGGACAGGGAAGCCCTACACCTTC. Encoded protein: CAWSPGTGKPYTF. The full variable domain, its missing parts supplied by reference TRBV30 and TRBJ1-2, is SQTIHQWPATLVQPVGSPLSLECTVEGTSNPNLYWYRQAAGRGLQLLFYSVGIGQISSEVPQNLSASRPQDRQFILSSKKLLLSDSGFYLCAWSPGTGKPYTFGSGTRLTVV.

V gene TRBV6-5 combines with J gene TRBJ2-1; TRBD1 is a possible D gene (5 bases). This CDR3 has 12 amino acids. CDR1 is MNHEY, CDR2 SVGAGI, per germline. Trimming cost V 2 bases and J 9 bases, with 8 bases left between them. CDR3 coding DNA: TGTGCCAGCAGTTACCCTGGGGCTGAGCAGTTCTTC. It yields the protein CASSYPGAEQFF.